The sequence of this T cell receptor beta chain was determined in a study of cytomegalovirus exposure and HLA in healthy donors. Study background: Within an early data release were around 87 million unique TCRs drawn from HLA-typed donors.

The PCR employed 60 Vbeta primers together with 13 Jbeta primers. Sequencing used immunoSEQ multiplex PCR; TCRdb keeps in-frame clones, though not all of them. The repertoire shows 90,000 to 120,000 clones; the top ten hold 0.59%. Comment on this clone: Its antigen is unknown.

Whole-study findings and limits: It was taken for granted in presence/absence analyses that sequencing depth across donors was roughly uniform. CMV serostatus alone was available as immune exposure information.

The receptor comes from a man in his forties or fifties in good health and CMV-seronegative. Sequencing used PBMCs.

The DNA of the CDR3 is TGTGCCAGCAGCCAAACCCGAGGCGAGCAGTTCTTC. Translating it yields CASSQTRGEQFF. This chain connects TRBV6-1 to TRBJ2-1; D is uncertain. Germline V gene lookup returns CDR1 MNHNS and CDR2 SASEGT. With 6 bases removed from V and 10 bases from J, the gap between germline ends came to 13 bases. The CDR3 length is 12 residues.